The 10 T cell receptor beta chains below were found in one sample sequenced in a study of Ad26.COV2.S vaccination and SARS-CoV-2 variants (TCRdb year 2021). Library prep was done by the immunoSEQ multiplex PCR assay. TCRdb took over this immuneACCESS table, retaining in-frame rearrangements with V and J assigned. Such tables are incomplete; in checked studies, under half of the missing clones stem from an unresolved V gene, and the remainder is unexplained. This sample lists hundreds of thousands of clones; 89% were detected once. The ten biggest clones cover about 2.5% of the sample. The sample's treatment or condition label, decoded: over 15 received Ad26.COV2.S at low or high dose, single or two shots; 5 received placebo; per-sample allocation not given. For vaccine and placebo recipients, repertoires were sequenced using samples collected on day 63 after the first injection. The sequencing used peripheral blood, collected in a trial of Ad26.COV2.S vaccine versus placebo. These receptors were taken from a person aged 18-60 years who received the Ad26.COV2.S COVID-19 vaccine or a placebo.

The chain recombines TRBV11-2 with TRBJ2-7; D gene uncertain. Germline loops: CDR1 SGHAT, CDR2 FQNNGV. Trimming stripped 0 bases from V and 5 bases from J, with 8 bases between. This CDR3 is 13 amino acids long. The CDR3: CASSLEIPHEQYF. CDR3 DNA: TGTGCCAGCAGCTTAGAGATTCCCCACGAGCAGTACTTC.

This rearrangement joins TRBV5-1 to TRBJ1-5; D is unresolved. Germline loops: CDR1 SGHRS, CDR2 YFSETQ. The length of the CDR3 is 9 residues. V dropped 8 bases and J dropped 4 bases, with 1 base sitting between them. CDR3 region: CASNQPQHF. The DNA for the CDR3 is TGCGCCAGTAATCAGCCCCAGCATTTT.

The V gene is TRBV18, the J gene TRBJ1-1; D is uncertain. Germline V gene lookup returns CDR1 KGHSH and CDR2 LQKENI. This CDR3 region has 15 residues. Trimming took off 3 bases at V and 3 bases at J, with 14 bases between the two ends. This chain's CDR3 is CASSPTGVGDTEAFF. The CDR3, as DNA: TGTGCCAGCTCACCCACTGGGGTCGGGGACACTGAAGCTTTCTTT.

The V gene is TRBV19, the J gene TRBJ2-3, with D hard to call. In germline, CDR1 is LNHDA, CDR2 SQIVND (reference sequence). The CDR3 contains 12 residues. With 5 bases removed from V and 0 bases from J, the gap between germline ends came to 3 bases. In nucleotides, the CDR3 is TGTGCCAGTAGTCCCAGCACAGATACGCAGTATTTT. It specifies CASSPSTDTQYF.

The chain joins TRBV10-3 to TRBJ1-1; 7 bases map to TRBD1. Trimming at V came to 6 bases and at J to 0 bases, leaving 1 base not matched to a gene. CDR3 length equals 13 residues. Germline lookup yields CDR1 ENHRY and CDR2 SYGVKD. CDR3 sequence (DNA): TGTGCCATCAGGGGACAGATGAACACTGAAGCTTTCTTT. Encoded protein: CAIRGQMNTEAFF.

This clone was counted between two and nine times. The rearrangement links TRBV19 to TRBJ1-5; D may be TRBD1 (5 bases). The germline V gene encodes CDR1 LNHDA and CDR2 SQIVND (reference sequence). The CDR3 is made up of 14 amino acids. V was cut by 7 bases and J by 0 bases, with 10 bases left in between. CDR3 sequence: CASKDIYSNQPQHF. As DNA, the CDR3 is TGTGCCAGTAAGGACATATATAGCAATCAGCCCCAGCATTTT.

This clone was observed a few times. The genes are TRBV7-6 and TRBJ1-3; TRBD1 is a possible D gene (5 bases). CDR1 is SGHVS and CDR2 is FNYEAQ in the germline V gene. Between the trimmed V and J ends, which lost 5 bases and 2 bases, there was a span of 13 bases. The CDR3 has 15 residues. CDR3 sequence: CASSTTGSAGNTIYF. The CDR3 DNA sequence: TGTGCCAGCAGCACCACAGGCTCGGCTGGAAACACCATATATTTT.

The rearrangement links TRBV19 to TRBJ2-7; the match to TRBD1 covers 9 bases. V was pared by 9 bases and J by 2 bases, with 11 bases of the junction left unmatched. Germline V lookup: CDR1 LNHDA, CDR2 SQIVND (reference sequence). This CDR3 comprises 15 residues. In DNA, the CDR3 is TGTGCCAGCTCAGGGCAGGACAGGGGTACCTACGAGCAGTACTTC. Protein: CASSGQDRGTYEQYF.

The chain recombines TRBV7-2 with TRBJ1-2, with D possibly matching TRBD1 (5 bases). Germline V gene data show CDR1 as SGHTA and CDR2 as FQGNSA. The V end lost 2 bases, the J end lost 6 bases, and 16 bases lay between the germline ends. The CDR3 is made up of 15 amino acids. The CDR3 is CASSLQSGTSDGYTF. CDR3 in DNA: TGTGCCAGCAGCTTACAGTCAGGGACGTCCGATGGCTACACCTTC.

The J gene is TRBJ1-2, the V gene TRBV2; D remains unclear. Germline V lookup: CDR1 SNHLY, CDR2 FYNNEI. V lost 4 bases and J lost 3, with 9 bases in between. CDR3 length: 13 amino acids. As DNA, the CDR3 is TGTGCCAGCAGTGTTAGACGCGACTATGGCTACACCTTC. Amino acids: CASSVRRDYGYTF.